This TCR beta chain was sequenced for a study of T cell repertoires in cytomegalovirus infection. Across the study: Researchers turned to recently identified HLA-C-restricted CMV epitopes as well as well-studied HLA-B-restricted ones. Notes on the study in general: Across the ex vivo response, the dominant clonotypes were HLA-C-restricted CMV-specific TCR beta clonotypes.

This clonotype has at least ten counts. Its antigen is not identified. TCRdb independently ran MiXCR on the reads; one entry per CDR3 protein. Among about 350,000 distinct CDR3 sequences listed, nearly 35% were seen once. V lost 0 bases and J 5 bases, leaving 10 bases between the germline ends. This CDR3 has 14 amino acids. CDR1 and CDR2 (germline): MNHEY, SVGAGI. The sample was cultured PBMCs, taken from culture after CMV antigen stimulation. The sequence derives from a human donor in good health (CMV status not recorded). Some clones in this sample may be carry-over from other donors' samples. This sequence joins TRBV6-5 and TRBJ2-5; D unclear. CDR3 nucleotide sequence: TGTGCCAGCAGTTACTCAGTCTCTTCCGAGACCCAGTACTTC. Translating gives CASSYSVSSETQYF.